Listed here is a single TCR beta chain. Its specificity is unknown. It may be a read error: a sequence one base away is much more abundant. Via MiXCR, TCRdb re-called the reads, giving one row per CDR3 protein. The sample includes around 900,000 distinct CDR3 sequences, roughly 31% of them seen just once. This specimen comes from a study of T cell repertoires in cytomegalovirus infection. Study-wide points: CMV carriers having the relevant HLA were flagged by cumulative public TCR beta family frequency.

The sequencing here drew on cultured CD8+ T cells from PBMCs, taken from culture after CMV antigen stimulation. This clonotype was obtained from a human donor in good health (CMV status not recorded). Some clones in this sample may be carry-over from other donors' samples.

DNA of the CDR3: TGTGCCAGCAGGACAGGGGATGAGCAGTTCTTC. The encoded protein is CASRTGDEQFF. V usage is TRBV4-1 and J usage is TRBJ2-1, with 9 bases that match TRBD1. The CDR3 has 11 residues. In germline, CDR1 is MGHRA, CDR2 YSYEKL.